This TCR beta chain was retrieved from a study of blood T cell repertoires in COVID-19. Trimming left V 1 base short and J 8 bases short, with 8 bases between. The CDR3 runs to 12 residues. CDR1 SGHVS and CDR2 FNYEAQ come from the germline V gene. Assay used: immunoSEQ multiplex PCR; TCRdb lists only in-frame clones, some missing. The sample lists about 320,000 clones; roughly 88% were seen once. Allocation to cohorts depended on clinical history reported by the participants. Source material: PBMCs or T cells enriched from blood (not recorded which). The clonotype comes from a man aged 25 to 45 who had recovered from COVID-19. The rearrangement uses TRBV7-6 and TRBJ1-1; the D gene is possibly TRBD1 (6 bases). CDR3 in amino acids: CASSLVGAEAFF. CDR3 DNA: TGTGCCAGCAGCTTAGTGGGGGCGGAAGCTTTCTTT.